The 6 T cell receptor beta chains given below trace back to one sample, sequenced in a study of cytomegalovirus exposure and HLA in healthy donors (dated by TCRdb to 2016 to 2017). Libraries were constructed by the immunoSEQ multiplex PCR assay. A mixture of 60 forward primers for TCR Vbeta segments and 13 reverse primers for TCR Jbeta segments was used in the multiplex PCR. What TCRdb holds here is the immuneACCESS table cut down to in-frame rearrangements. Part of the clones is not present; checked against another copy, under half of the missing clones reflect an unresolved V gene, and the others are unexplained. This sample comprises about 120,000 clones, approximately 80% of them detected only once. Jointly, the top ten make up approximately 11% of the sample. Sequenced sample: PBMCs. These receptors all come from a man aged 35 to 55 in good health and CMV-seropositive.

The chain recombines TRBV5-1 with TRBJ2-7; 8 bases match TRBD2. CDR1 and CDR2 (germline): SGHRS, YFSETQ. Trimming removed 2 bases from V and 3 bases from J; junction bases left unmatched: 7. The CDR3 is 15 residues long. As DNA, the CDR3 is TGCGCCAGCAGCTTCTCCAGCGGGGGCTTCTACGAGCAGTACTTC. This codes for CASSFSSGGFYEQYF.

This CDR3 reads CASRLRRESLEKLFF. CDR3 bases: TGTGCCAGCAGGCTACGGCGGGAGAGCCTTGAAAAACTGTTTTTT. This rearrangement joins TRBV6-5 to TRBJ1-4; unclear D gene. Germline values: CDR1 MNHEY, CDR2 SVGAGI. Trimming left V 6 bases short and J 7 bases short, with 18 bases between. CDR3 length: 15 residues.

This clone showed up just once. The chain has TRBV18 and TRBJ1-2, with 7 positions matching TRBD1. Germline loops: CDR1 KGHSH, CDR2 LQKENI. The CDR3 sequence is 13 residues long. After removal of 6 bases from V and 0 bases from J, the junction contained 1 base not matched to a gene. CDR3 loop: CASSGQPNYGYTF. The CDR3 DNA reads as TGTGCCAGCTCGGGACAGCCTAACTATGGCTACACCTTC.

This chain links TRBV5-1 with TRBJ2-7; no firm D call. Germline V gives CDR1 SGHRS, CDR2 YFSETQ. The CDR3 is 16 amino acids. Between the trimmed V and J ends, which lost 0 bases and 2 bases, there was a span of 15 bases. This CDR3 is CASSLGVQLNPYEQYF. DNA of the CDR3: TGCGCCAGCAGCTTGGGTGTCCAACTCAACCCCTACGAGCAGTACTTC.

The J gene is TRBJ2-2, the V gene TRBV28, with unresolved D. Trimming removed 3 bases at V and 7 bases at J, with 9 bases between. The CDR3 totals 13 residues. The germline V gene has CDR1 MDHEN and CDR2 SYDVKM. CDR3 coding DNA: TGTGCCAGCAGTTTGTTTCGGAGCGGGGAGCTGTTTTTT. Translated: CASSLFRSGELFF.

CDR3 amino acids: CASSLAPGMNTGELFF. CDR3 DNA sequence: TGTGCCAGCAGCTTGGCCCCAGGAATGAACACCGGGGAGCTGTTTTTT. This chain connects TRBV7-3 to TRBJ2-2; D is undetermined. Germline V gene lookup returns CDR1 SGHTA and CDR2 FQGTGA. The CDR3 length is 16 residues. V was pared by 3 bases and J by 1 base, with 12 bases between. Variable domain in full (rest from reference TRBV7-3 and TRBJ2-2): GAGVSQTPSNKVTEKGKYVELRCDPISGHTALYWYRQSLGQGPEFLIYFQGTGAADDSGLPNDRFFAVRPEGSVSTLKIQRTERGDSAVYLCASSLAPGMNTGELFFGEGSRLTVL.